The entry below describes one T cell receptor (beta chain). This entry comes from a study of patients and donors after allogeneic stem cell transplantation. TCRdb used MiXCR to reprocess the RT-PCR reads, holding one entry per CDR3 protein. Altogether 920,000 or so distinct CDR3 sequences are present, about a sixth being singletons, with the ten largest covering under 6.5%. The CDR3 covers 15 residues. The ends lost 6 bases at V and 7 bases at J; junction bases unmatched: 8. This receptor was obtained from a human donor who was either an allogeneic HSCT recipient or a stem cell or donor lymphocyte infusion donor (not recorded which). It is not recorded whose cells these are; they may come from a transplant donor. The sample comprised blood, either unsorted or a sorted T cell fraction (not recorded which). This chain links TRBV12-3 or TRBV12-4 with TRBJ2-2; TRBD2 matches 10 bases. CDR3 residues: CASSPAGGPGGELFF. CDR3 sequence (DNA): TGTGCCAGCAGCCCAGCGGGGGGGCCAGGCGGGGAGCTGTTTTTT.